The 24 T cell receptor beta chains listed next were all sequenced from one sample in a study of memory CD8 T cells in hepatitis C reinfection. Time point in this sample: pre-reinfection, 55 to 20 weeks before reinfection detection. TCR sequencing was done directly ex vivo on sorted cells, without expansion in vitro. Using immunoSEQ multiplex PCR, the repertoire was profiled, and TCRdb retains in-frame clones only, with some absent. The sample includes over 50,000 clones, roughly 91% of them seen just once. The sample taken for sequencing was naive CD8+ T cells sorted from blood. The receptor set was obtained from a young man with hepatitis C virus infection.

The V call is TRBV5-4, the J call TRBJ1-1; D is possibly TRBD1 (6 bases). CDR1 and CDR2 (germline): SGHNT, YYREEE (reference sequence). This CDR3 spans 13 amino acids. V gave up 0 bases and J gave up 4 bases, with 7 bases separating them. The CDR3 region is CASSLEGGTEAFF. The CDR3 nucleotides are TGTGCCAGCAGCTTGGAAGGGGGCACTGAAGCTTTCTTT.

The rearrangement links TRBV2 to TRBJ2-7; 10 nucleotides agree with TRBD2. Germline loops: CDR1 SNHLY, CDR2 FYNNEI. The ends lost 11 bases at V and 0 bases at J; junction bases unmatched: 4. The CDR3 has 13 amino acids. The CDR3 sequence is CAVRTSGSYEQYF. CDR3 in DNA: TGTGCCGTTCGGACTAGCGGCTCCTACGAGCAGTACTTC.

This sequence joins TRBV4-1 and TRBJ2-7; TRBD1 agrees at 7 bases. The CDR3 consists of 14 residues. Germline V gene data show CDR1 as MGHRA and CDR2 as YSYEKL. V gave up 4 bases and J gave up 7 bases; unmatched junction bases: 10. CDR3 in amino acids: CASSRNTGAEEQYF. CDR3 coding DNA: TGCGCCAGCAGCCGAAATACAGGGGCTGAGGAGCAGTACTTC.

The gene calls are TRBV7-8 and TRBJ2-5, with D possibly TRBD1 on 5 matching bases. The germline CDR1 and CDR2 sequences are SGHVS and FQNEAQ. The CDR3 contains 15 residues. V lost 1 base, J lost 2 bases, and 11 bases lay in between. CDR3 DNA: TGTGCCAGCAGCTTAGGCACAGGACCACAAGAGACCCAGTACTTC. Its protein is CASSLGTGPQETQYF.

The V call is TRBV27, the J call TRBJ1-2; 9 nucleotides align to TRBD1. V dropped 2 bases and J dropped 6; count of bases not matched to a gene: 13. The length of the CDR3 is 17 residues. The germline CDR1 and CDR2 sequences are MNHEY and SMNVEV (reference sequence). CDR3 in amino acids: CASSLAGTGRFLDGYTF. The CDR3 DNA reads TGTGCCAGCAGTTTAGCCGGGACAGGGCGTTTCCTGGATGGCTACACCTTC.

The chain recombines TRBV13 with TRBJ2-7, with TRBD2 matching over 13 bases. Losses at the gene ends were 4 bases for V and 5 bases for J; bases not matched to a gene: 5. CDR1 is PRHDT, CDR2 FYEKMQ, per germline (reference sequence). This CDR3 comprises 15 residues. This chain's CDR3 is CASSYSLAGGHEQYF. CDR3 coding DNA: TGTGCCAGCAGCTACTCACTAGCGGGAGGGCACGAGCAGTACTTC.

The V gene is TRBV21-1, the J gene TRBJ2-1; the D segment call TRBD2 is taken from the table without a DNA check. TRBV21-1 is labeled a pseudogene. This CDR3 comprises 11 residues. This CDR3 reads CASSPNGRQFF. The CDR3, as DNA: TGTGCCAGCAGCCCAAACGGTCGGCAGTTCTTC.

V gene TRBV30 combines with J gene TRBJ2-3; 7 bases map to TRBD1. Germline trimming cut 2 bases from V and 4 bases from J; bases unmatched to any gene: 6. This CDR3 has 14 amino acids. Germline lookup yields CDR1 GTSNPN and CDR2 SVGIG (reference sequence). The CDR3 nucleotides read TGTGCCTGGAGTACCACAGGGGACCCAGATACGCAGTATTTT. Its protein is CAWSTTGDPDTQYF.

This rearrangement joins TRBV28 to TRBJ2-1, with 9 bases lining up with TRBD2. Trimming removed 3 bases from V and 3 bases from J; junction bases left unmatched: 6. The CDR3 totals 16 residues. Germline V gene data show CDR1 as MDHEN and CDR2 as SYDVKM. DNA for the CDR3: TGTGCCAGCAGTTTGATGATAGCGGGAGACTACAATGAGCAGTTCTTC. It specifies CASSLMIAGDYNEQFF.

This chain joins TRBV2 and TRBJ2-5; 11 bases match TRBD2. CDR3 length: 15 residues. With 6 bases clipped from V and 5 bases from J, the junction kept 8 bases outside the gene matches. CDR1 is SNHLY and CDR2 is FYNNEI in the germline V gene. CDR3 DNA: TGTGCCAGCAGGAACCTAGCGGGAGGAACGGAGACCCAGTACTTC. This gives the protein CASRNLAGGTETQYF.

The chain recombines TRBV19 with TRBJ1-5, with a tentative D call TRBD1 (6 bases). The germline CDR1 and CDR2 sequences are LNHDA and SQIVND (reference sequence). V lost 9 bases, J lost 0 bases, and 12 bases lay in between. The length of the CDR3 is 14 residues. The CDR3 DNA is TGTGCCAGCGTTAACAGGGATAGCAATCAGCCCCAGCATTTT. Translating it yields CASVNRDSNQPQHF.

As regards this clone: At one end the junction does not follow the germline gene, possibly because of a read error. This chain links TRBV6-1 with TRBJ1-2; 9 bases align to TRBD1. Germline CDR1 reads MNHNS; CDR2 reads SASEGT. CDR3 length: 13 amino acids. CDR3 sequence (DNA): TGTGCCAGCAGGGAAGGGACAGGGAATGGCTACACCTTC. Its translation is CASREGTGNGYTF.

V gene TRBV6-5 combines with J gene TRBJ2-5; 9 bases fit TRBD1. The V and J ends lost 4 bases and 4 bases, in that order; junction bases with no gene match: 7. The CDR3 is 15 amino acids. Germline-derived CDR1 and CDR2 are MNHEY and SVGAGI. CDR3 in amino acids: CASSSWTGEAETQYF. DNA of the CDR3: TGTGCCAGCAGTTCATGGACAGGGGAGGCAGAGACCCAGTACTTC.

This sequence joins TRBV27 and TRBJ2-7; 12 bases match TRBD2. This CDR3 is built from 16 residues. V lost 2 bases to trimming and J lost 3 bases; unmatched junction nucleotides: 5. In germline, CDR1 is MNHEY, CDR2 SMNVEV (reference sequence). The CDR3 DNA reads TGTGCCAGCAGTTTAATGACTAGCGGGAGTTACTACGAGCAGTACTTC. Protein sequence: CASSLMTSGSYYEQYF.

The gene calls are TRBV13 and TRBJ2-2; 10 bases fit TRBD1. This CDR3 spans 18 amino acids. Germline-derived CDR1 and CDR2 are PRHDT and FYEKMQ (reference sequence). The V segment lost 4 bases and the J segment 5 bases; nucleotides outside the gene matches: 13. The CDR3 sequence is CASSSGTGAALGTGELFF. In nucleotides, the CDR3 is TGTGCCAGCAGCTCCGGGACAGGGGCCGCCTTGGGGACCGGGGAGCTGTTTTTT.

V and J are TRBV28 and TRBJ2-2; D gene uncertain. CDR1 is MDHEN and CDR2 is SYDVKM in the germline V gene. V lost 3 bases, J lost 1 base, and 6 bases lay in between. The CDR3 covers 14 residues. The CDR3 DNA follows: TGTGCCAGCAGTTTCCCCGGGAACACCGGGGAGCTGTTTTTT. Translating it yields CASSFPGNTGELFF.

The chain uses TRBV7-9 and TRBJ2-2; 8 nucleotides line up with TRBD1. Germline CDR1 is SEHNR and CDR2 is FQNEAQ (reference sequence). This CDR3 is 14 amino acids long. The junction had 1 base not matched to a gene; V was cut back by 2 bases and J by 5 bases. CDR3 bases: TGTGCCAGCAGCTTACAGGGGGCTACCGGGGAGCTGTTTTTT. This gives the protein CASSLQGATGELFF.

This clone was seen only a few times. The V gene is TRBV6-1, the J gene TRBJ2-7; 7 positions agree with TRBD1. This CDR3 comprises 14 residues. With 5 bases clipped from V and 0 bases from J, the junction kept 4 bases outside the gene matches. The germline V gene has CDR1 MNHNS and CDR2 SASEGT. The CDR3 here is CASSPRDSSYEQYF. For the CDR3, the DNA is TGTGCCAGCAGTCCTAGGGACAGCTCCTACGAGCAGTACTTC.

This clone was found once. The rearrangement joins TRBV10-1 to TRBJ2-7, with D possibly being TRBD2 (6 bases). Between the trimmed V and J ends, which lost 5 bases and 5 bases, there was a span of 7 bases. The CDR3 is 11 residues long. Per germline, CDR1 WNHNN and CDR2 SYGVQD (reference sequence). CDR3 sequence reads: CASSRGNEQYF. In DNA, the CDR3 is TGCGCCAGCAGTCGGGGGAACGAGCAGTACTTC.

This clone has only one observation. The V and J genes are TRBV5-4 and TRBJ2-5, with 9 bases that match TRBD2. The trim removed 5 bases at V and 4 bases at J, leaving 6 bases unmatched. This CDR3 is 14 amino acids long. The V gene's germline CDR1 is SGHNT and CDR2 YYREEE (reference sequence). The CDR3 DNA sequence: TGTGCCAGCAGTTTCGGGACTAGCCGAGAGACCCAGTACTTC. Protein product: CASSFGTSRETQYF. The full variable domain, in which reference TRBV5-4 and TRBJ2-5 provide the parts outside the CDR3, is ETGVTQSPTHLIKTRGQQVTLRCSSQSGHNTVSWYQQALGQGPQFIFQYYREEENGRGNFPPRFSGLQFPNYSSELNVNALELDDSALYLCASSFGTSRETQYFGPGTRLLVL.

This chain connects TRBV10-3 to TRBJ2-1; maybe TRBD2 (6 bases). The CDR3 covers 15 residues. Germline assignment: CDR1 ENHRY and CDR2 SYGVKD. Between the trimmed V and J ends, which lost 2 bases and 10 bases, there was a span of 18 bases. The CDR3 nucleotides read TGTGCCATCAGTGAGCGCGGGGTGTCACAATGGGAGCAGTTCTTC. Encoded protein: CAISERGVSQWEQFF.

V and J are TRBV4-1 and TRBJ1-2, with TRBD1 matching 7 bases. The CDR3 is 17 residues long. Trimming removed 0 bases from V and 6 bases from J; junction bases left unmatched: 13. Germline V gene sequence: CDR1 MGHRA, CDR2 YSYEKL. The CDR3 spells CASSQEYGRGGADGYTF. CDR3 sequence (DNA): TGCGCCAGCAGCCAAGAATATGGGCGAGGGGGCGCGGATGGCTACACCTTC.

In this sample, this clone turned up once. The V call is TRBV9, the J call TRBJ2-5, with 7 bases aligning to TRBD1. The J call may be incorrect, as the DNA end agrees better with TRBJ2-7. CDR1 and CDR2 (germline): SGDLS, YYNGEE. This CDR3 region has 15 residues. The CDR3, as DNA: TGTGCCAGCAGCGTCACAGGGGTGGAACAGTACGAGCAGTACTTC. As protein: CASSVTGVEQYEQYF.

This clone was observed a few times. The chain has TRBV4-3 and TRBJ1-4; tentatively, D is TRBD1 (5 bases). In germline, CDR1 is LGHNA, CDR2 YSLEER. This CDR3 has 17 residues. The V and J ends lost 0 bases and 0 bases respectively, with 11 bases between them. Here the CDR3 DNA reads TGCGCCAGCAGCCAAGATTCCACAGGTGCAACTAATGAAAAACTGTTTTTT. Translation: CASSQDSTGATNEKLFF.